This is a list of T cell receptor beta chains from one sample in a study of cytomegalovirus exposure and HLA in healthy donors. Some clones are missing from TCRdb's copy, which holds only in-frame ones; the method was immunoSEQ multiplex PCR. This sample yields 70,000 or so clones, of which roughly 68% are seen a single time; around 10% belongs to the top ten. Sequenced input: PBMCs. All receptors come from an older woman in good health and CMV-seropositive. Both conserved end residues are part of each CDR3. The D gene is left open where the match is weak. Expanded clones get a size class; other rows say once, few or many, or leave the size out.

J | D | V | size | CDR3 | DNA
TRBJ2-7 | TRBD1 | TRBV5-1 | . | CASSSGGVHEQYF | TGCGCCAGCAGTTCAGGGGGTGTACACGAGCAGTACTTC
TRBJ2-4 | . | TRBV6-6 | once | CASSYYPGVAKNIQYF | TGTGCCAGCAGTTACTATCCAGGGGTAGCCAAAAACATTCAGTACTTC
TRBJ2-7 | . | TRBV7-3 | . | CASSPSRISYEQYF | TGTGCCAGCAGCCCCTCCAGGATCTCCTACGAGCAGTACTTC
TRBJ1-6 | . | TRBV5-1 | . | CASSPNQGTLHF | TGCGCCAGCAGCCCCAACCAGGGTACCCTCCACTTT
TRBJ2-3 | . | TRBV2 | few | CASSYSTDTQYF | TGTGCCAGCAGCTATAGCACAGATACGCAGTATTTT
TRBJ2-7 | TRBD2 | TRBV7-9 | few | CASSYRSGGLYEQYF | TGTGCCAGCAGCTACCGTAGCGGGGGTCTCTACGAGCAGTACTTC
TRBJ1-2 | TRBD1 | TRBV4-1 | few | CASSQDFSAGGLGYTF | TGCGCCAGCAGCCAAGATTTTTCGGCAGGGGGCCTCGGCTACACCTTC
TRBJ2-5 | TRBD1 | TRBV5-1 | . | CASRRRTGEETQYF | TGCGCCAGCAGACGAAGGACAGGGGAAGAGACCCAGTACTTC
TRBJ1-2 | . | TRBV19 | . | CASSPERRGYTF | TGTGCCAGTAGTCCCGAACGGAGGGGCTACACCTTC
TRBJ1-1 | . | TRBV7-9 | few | CASSPRTVNTEAFF | TGTGCCAGCAGCCCCCGGACAGTAAACACTGAAGCTTTCTTT
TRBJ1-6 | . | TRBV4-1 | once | CASSQEGRSDSPLHF | TGCGCCAGCAGCCAAGAAGGCAGGTCGGATTCACCCCTCCACTTT
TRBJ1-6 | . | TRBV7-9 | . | CASSFVMGTINSPLHF | TGTGCCAGCAGCTTCGTTATGGGGACAATAAATTCACCCCTCCACTTT
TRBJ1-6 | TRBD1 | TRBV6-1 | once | CASSEYDRGNSPLHF | TGTGCCAGCAGTGAATACGACAGGGGCAATTCACCCCTCCACTTT
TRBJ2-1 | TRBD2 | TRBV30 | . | CAWRETSGGADEQFF | TGTGCCTGGAGAGAAACTAGCGGGGGGGCAGATGAGCAGTTCTTC
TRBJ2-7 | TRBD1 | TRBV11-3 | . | CASSATGTGPREQYF | TGTGCCAGCAGCGCCACCGGGACAGGGCCGCGAGAGCAGTACTTC
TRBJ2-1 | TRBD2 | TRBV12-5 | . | CASGLLASGGALWEQFF | TGTGCTAGTGGTTTGTTGGCTAGCGGGGGGGCACTCTGGGAGCAGTTCTTC